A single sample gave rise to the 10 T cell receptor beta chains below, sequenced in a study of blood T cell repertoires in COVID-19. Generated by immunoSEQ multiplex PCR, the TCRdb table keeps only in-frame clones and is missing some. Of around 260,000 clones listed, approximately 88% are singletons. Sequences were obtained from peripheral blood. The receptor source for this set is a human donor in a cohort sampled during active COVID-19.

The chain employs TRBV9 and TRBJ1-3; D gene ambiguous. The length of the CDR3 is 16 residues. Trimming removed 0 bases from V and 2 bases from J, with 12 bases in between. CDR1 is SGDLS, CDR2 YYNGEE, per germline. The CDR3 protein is CASSVVPTSTGNTIYF. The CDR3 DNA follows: TGTGCCAGCAGCGTAGTTCCAACTAGTACTGGAAACACCATATATTTT. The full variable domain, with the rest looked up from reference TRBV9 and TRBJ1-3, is DSGVTQTPKHLITATGQRVTLRCSPRSGDLSVYWYQQSLDQGLQFLIQYYNGEERAKGNILERFSAQQFPDLHSELNLSSLELGDSALYFCASSVVPTSTGNTIYFGEGSWLTVV.

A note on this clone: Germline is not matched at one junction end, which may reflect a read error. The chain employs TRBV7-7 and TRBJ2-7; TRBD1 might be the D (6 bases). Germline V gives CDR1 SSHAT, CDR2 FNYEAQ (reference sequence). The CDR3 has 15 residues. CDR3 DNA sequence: TGTGCTAGCAGCTTAGCGCAAGGGGGCTCCTACGAGCAGTACTTC. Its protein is CASSLAQGGSYEQYF.

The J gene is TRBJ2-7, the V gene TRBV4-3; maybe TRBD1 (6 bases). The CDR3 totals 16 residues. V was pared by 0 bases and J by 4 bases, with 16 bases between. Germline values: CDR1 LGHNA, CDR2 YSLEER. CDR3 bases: TGCGCCAGCAGCCAAGATCTCGGACAGCCAGGATACGAGCAGTACTTC. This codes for CASSQDLGQPGYEQYF.

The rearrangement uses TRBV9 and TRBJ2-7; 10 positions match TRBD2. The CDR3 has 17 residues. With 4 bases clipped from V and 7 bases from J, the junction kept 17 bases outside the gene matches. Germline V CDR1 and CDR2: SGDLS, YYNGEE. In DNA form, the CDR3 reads TGTGCCAGCAGCCCATCCGGGGGTAGCGGGAGGTTAAGTGAGCAGTACTTC. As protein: CASSPSGGSGRLSEQYF.

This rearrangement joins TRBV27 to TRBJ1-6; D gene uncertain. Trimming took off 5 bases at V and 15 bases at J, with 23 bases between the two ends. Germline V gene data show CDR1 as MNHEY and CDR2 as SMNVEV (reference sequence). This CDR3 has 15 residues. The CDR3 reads CASSASTGGFVVLHF. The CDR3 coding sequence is TGTGCCAGCAGTGCCTCAACGGGAGGTTTCGTCGTCCTCCACTTT.

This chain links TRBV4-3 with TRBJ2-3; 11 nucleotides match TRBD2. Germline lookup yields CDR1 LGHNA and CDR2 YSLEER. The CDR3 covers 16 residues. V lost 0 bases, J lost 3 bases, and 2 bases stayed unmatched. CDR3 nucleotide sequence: TGCGCCAGCAGCCAAGAACTAGCGGGGGTGACAGATACGCAGTATTTT. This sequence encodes CASSQELAGVTDTQYF.

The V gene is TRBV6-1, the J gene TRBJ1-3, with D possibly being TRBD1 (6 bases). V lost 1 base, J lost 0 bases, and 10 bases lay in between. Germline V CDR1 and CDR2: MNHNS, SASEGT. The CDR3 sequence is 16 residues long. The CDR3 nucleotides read TGTGCCAGCAGTGAAGGGGGGCCCGACTCTGGAAACACCATATATTTT. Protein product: CASSEGGPDSGNTIYF.

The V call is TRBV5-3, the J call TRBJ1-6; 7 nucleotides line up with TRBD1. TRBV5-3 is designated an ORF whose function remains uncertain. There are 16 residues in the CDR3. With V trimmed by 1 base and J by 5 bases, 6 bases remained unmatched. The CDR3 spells CARSLWIGTDNSPLHF. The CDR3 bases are TGTGCCAGAAGCTTGTGGATAGGGACAGATAATTCACCCCTCCACTTT.

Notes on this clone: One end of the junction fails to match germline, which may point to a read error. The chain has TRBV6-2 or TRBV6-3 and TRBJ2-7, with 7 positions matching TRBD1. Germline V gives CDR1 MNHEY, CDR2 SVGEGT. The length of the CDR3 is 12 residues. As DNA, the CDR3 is TGTGCCAGCAGCCTTGGACAGGACCCTCGGCACTTC. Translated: CASSLGQDPRHF.

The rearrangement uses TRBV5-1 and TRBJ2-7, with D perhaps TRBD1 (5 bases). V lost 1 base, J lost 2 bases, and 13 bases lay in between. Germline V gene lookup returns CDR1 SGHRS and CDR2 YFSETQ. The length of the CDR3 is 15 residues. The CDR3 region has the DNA TGCGCCAGCAGCTTGTTGGCAGGGATAACCTACGAGCAGTACTTC. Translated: CASSLLAGITYEQYF. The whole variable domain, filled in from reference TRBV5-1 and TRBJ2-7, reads KAGVTQTPRYLIKTRGQQVTLSCSPISGHRSVSWYQQTPGQGLQFLFEYFSETQRNKGNFPGRFSGRQFSNSRSEMNVSTLELGDSALYLCASSLLAGITYEQYFGPGTRLTVT.